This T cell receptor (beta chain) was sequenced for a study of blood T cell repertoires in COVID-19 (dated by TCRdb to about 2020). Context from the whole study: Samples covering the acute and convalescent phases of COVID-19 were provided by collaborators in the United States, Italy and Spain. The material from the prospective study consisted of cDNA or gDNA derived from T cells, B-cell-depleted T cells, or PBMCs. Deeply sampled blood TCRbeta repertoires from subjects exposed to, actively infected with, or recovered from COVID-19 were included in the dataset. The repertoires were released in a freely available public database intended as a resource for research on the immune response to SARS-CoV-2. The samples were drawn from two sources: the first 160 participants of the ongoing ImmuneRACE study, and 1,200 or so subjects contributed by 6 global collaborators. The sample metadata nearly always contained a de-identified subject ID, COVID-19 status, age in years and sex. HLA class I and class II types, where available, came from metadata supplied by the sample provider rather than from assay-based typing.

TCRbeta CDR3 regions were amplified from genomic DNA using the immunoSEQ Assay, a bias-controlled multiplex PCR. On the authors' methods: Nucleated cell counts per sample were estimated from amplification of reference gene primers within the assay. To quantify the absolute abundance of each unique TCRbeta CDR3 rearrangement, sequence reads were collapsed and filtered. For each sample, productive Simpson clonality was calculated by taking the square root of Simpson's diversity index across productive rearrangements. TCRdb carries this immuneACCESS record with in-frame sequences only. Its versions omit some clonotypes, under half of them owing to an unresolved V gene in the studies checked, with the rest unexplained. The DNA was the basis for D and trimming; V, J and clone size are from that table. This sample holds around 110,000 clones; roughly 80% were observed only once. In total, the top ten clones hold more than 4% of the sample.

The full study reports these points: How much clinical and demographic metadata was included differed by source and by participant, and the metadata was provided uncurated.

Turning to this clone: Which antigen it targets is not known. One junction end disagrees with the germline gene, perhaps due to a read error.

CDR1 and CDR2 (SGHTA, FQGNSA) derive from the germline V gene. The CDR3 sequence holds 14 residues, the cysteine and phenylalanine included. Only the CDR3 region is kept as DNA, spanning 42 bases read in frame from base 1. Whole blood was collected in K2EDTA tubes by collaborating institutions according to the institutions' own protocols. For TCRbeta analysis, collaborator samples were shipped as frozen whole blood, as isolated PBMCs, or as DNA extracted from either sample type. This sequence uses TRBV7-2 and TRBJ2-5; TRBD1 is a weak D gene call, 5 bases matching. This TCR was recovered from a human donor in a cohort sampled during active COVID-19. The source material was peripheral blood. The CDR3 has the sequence CASRLGVGRETQYF. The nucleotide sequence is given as TGTGCCAGCAGGTTAGGGGTGGGCCGCGAGACCCAGTACTTC.